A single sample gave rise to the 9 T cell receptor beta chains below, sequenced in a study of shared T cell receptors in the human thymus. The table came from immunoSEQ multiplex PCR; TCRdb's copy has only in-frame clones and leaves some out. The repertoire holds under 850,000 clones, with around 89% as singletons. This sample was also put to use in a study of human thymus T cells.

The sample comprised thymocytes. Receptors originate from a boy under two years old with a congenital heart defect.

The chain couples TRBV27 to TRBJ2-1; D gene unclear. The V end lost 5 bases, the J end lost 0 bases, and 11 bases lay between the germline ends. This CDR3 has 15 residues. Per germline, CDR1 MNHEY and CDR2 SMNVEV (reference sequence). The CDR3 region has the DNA TGTGCCAGCAGTACCCATTGGAGCTCCTACAATGAGCAGTTCTTC. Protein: CASSTHWSSYNEQFF.

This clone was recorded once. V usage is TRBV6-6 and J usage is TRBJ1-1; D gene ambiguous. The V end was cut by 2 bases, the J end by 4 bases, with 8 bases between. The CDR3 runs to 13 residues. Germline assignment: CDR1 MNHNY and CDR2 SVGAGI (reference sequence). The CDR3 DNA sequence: TGTGCCAGCAGTTACGGGCGGGTCACTGAAGCTTTCTTT. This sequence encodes CASSYGRVTEAFF.

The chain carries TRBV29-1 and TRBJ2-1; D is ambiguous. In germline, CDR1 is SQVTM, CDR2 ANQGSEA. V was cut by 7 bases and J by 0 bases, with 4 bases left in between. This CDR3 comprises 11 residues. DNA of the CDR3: TGCAGCGCCAACTCCTACAATGAGCAGTTCTTC. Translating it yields CSANSYNEQFF.

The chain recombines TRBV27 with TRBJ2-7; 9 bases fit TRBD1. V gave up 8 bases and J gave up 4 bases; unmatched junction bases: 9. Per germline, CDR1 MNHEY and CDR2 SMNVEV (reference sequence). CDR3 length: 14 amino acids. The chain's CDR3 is CASALGDREYEQYF. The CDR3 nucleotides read TGTGCCAGCGCCTTGGGGGACAGGGAATACGAGCAGTACTTC.

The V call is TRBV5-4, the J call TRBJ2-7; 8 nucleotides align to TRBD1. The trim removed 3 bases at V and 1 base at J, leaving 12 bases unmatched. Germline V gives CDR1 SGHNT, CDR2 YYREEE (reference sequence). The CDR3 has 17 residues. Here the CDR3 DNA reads TGTGCCAGCAGCTCCGCCCCTGGGACAGGATTATCCTACGAGCAGTACTTC. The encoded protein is CASSSAPGTGLSYEQYF.

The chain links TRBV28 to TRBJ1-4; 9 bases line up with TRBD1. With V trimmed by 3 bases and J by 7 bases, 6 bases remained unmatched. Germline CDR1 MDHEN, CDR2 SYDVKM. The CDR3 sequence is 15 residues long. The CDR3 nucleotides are TGTGCCAGCAGTTTGCCTGACAGGGGGACTGAAAAACTGTTTTTT. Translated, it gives CASSLPDRGTEKLFF.

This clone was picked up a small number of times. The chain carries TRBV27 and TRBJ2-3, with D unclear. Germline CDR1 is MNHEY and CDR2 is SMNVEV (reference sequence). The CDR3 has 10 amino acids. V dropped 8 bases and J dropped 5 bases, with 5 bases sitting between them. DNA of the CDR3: TGTGCCAGCTTCGGAGATACGCAGTATTTT. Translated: CASFGDTQYF.

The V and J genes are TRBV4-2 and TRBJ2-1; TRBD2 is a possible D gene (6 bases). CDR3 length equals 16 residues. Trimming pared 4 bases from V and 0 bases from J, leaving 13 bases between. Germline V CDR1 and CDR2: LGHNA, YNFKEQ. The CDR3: CASSPLREHSYNEQFF. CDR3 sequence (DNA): TGTGCCAGCAGCCCCCTCCGGGAGCACTCCTACAATGAGCAGTTCTTC.

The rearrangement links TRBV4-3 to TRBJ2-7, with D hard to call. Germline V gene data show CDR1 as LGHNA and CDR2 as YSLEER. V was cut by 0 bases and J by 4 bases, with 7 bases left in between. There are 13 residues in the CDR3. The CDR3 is CASSQELRYEQYF. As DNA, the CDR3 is TGCGCCAGCAGCCAAGAGTTACGGTACGAGCAGTACTTC.